These 30 T cell receptor beta chains originate from one sample sequenced in a study of cytomegalovirus exposure and HLA in healthy donors. PCR was performed using 60 Vbeta and 13 Jbeta primers. Some clones are missing from TCRdb's copy, which holds only in-frame ones; the method was immunoSEQ multiplex PCR. The repertoire holds some 150,000 clones, with about two thirds as singletons. The sample taken for sequencing was PBMCs. The receptors come from a man in his forties or fifties in good health and CMV-seropositive.

The J gene is TRBJ2-3, the V gene TRBV5-8, with D perhaps TRBD2 (5 bases). CDR1 and CDR2 (germline): SGHTS, YDEGEE. This CDR3 region has 14 residues. Trimming cost V 0 bases and J 2 bases, with 7 bases left between them. The CDR3 nucleotides read TGTGCCAGCAGCTTGGCCGGGGTCACAGATACGCAGTATTTT. As protein: CASSLAGVTDTQYF.

The V and J genes are TRBV19 and TRBJ1-2; 8 nucleotides agree with TRBD1. Germline loops: CDR1 LNHDA, CDR2 SQIVND (reference sequence). The CDR3 sequence is 14 residues long. Trimming removed 6 bases from V and 4 bases from J; junction bases left unmatched: 7. The CDR3 nucleotides are TGTGCCAGTAGCCGACAGGGGCAGGGCTATGGCTACACCTTC. This gives the protein CASSRQGQGYGYTF. The full variable domain, in which reference TRBV19 and TRBJ1-2 provide the parts outside the CDR3, is DGGITQSPKYLFRKEGQNVTLSCEQNLNHDAMYWYRQDPGQGLRLIYYSQIVNDFQKGDIAEGYSVSREKKESFPLTVTSAQKNPTAFYLCASSRQGQGYGYTFGSGTRLTVV.

The chain employs TRBV7-8 and TRBJ2-2, with 8 bases fitting TRBD1. The CDR3 consists of 13 residues. The V gene's germline CDR1 is SGHVS and CDR2 FQNEAQ. V lost 10 bases and J lost 4; bases outside the gene matches: 5. For the CDR3, the DNA is TGTGCCACCCTAACAGGGGGCACCGGGGAGCTGTTTTTT. It codes for CATLTGGTGELFF.

This chain links TRBV5-6 with TRBJ1-5; D may be TRBD1 (5 bases). CDR1 and CDR2 (germline): SGHDT, YYEEEE. Trimming removed 0 bases at V and 6 bases at J, with 10 bases between. CDR3 size: 14 residues. The CDR3 DNA is TGTGCCAGCAGCTTGGACCAGGGAGGTCAGCCCCAGCATTTT. Amino acids: CASSLDQGGQPQHF.

V is TRBV2 and J is TRBJ1-1; perhaps TRBD1 as D (5 bases). The V and J ends lost 6 bases and 6 bases respectively, with 17 bases between them. Germline assignment: CDR1 SNHLY and CDR2 FYNNEI. This CDR3 comprises 14 residues. The CDR3 DNA sequence: TGTGCCAGCAGCCCAGGGCTCCTGGGCGCTGAAGCTTTCTTT. Translating it yields CASSPGLLGAEAFF.

The chain employs TRBV5-1 and TRBJ2-1; 8 bases are shared with TRBD2. The ends lost 0 bases at V and 3 bases at J; junction bases unmatched: 8. The CDR3 length is 17 residues. Germline-derived CDR1 and CDR2 are SGHRS and YFSETQ. The CDR3 coding sequence is TGCGCCAGCAGCTTGGCCCCACTAGCGGAGGGCTACAATGAGCAGTTCTTC. Translation gives CASSLAPLAEGYNEQFF.

In this sample, this clone turned up once. This chain joins TRBV2 and TRBJ2-3, with 7 bases matching TRBD2. Germline trimming cut 6 bases from V and 6 bases from J; bases unmatched to any gene: 12. Germline values: CDR1 SNHLY, CDR2 FYNNEI. This CDR3 region has 15 residues. Here the CDR3 DNA reads TGTGCCAGCAGCCTCTCACTAGCGCAAGGGGATACGCAGTATTTT. Protein: CASSLSLAQGDTQYF.

The chain uses TRBV6-5 and TRBJ1-1; 7 bases match TRBD1. Germline CDR1 is MNHEY and CDR2 is SVGAGI. The CDR3 loop spans 14 amino acids. The V and J ends lost 4 bases and 1 base, in that order; junction bases with no gene match: 3. This CDR3 reads CASSLRTGNTEAFF. For the CDR3, the DNA is TGTGCCAGCAGTTTAAGGACAGGGAACACTGAAGCTTTCTTT.

On this clone: Other DNA sequences of this sample code for an identical CDR3. V and J are TRBV4-3 and TRBJ2-7; a possible D gene is TRBD2 (6 bases). Germline loops: CDR1 LGHNA, CDR2 YSLEER. This CDR3 contains 16 residues. V dropped 1 base and J dropped 0 bases, with 13 bases sitting between them. Here the CDR3 reads CASSQVAGGSSYEQYF. The CDR3 region has the DNA TGCGCCAGCAGCCAAGTCGCAGGAGGGAGCTCCTACGAGCAGTACTTC.

This clone was seen only a few times. The junction shows a germline mismatch at one end, possibly a read error. This rearrangement joins TRBV7-9 to TRBJ1-4; D might be TRBD1 (6 bases). CDR1 is SEHNR and CDR2 is FQNEAQ in the germline V gene (reference sequence). The CDR3 is made up of 15 amino acids. In DNA, the CDR3 is TGTTCCAGCAGCTTAGAAGCAGGGGCTAATGAAAAACTGTTTTTT. This codes for CSSSLEAGANEKLFF.

The rearrangement links TRBV5-1 to TRBJ1-2, with TRBD1 matching 7 bases. The CDR3 length is 15 residues. V lost 1 base, J lost 2 bases, and 5 bases stayed unmatched. Looked up from germline, CDR1 is SGHRS and CDR2 is YFSETQ. The CDR3 sequence: CASSLYGTANYGYTF. The CDR3 coding sequence is TGCGCCAGCAGCTTGTACGGGACAGCGAACTATGGCTACACCTTC. Full variable domain (remainder filled in from reference TRBV5-1 and TRBJ1-2): KAGVTQTPRYLIKTRGQQVTLSCSPISGHRSVSWYQQTPGQGLQFLFEYFSETQRNKGNFPGRFSGRQFSNSRSEMNVSTLELGDSALYLCASSLYGTANYGYTFGSGTRLTVV.

The CDR3 sequence is CSYLDGRAYEQYF. Here the CDR3 DNA reads TGCAGCTACTTGGACGGGAGGGCCTACGAGCAGTACTTC. The rearrangement links TRBV29-1 to TRBJ2-7; 8 bases match TRBD2. The junction had 8 bases not matched to a gene; V was cut back by 8 bases and J by 2 bases. The CDR3 loop spans 13 amino acids. Germline CDR1 and CDR2: SQVTM and ANQGSEA.

The chain joins TRBV10-3 to TRBJ2-7; 7 nucleotides line up with TRBD1. The CDR3 loop spans 14 amino acids. Germline V gives CDR1 ENHRY, CDR2 SYGVKD. The junction had 6 bases not matched to a gene; V was cut back by 7 bases and J by 0 bases. DNA of the CDR3: TGTGCCATCAAAGGACAGGCCCCCTCCTACGAGCAGTACTTC. Its protein is CAIKGQAPSYEQYF.

This chain uses TRBV13 with TRBJ2-1; 8 bases agree with TRBD1. CDR3 length: 16 amino acids. The junction had 8 bases not matched to a gene; V was cut back by 1 base and J by 6 bases. Germline values: CDR1 PRHDT, CDR2 FYEKMQ (reference sequence). DNA for the CDR3: TGTGCCAGCAGCTTAGTAGGGCAGGGGGCAGGCAATGAGCAGTTCTTC. Protein: CASSLVGQGAGNEQFF.

The chain couples TRBV4-2 to TRBJ2-3; 15 nucleotides agree with TRBD2. V gave up 1 base and J gave up 4 bases; unmatched junction bases: 0. The CDR3 extends over 16 amino acids. CDR1 LGHNA and CDR2 YNFKEQ come from the germline V gene. For the CDR3, the DNA is TGTGCCAGCAGCCAAGGGACTAGCGGGGGGGCAGATACGCAGTATTTT. The encoded protein is CASSQGTSGGADTQYF.

The genes are TRBV10-3 and TRBJ2-7, with 10 bases matching TRBD2. The CDR3 runs to 18 residues. V trimming: 10 bases; J trimming: 0 bases; junction bases outside the gene matches: 18. Looked up from germline, CDR1 is ENHRY and CDR2 is SYGVKD. CDR3 residues: CATSSRASGSQSSYEQYF. The CDR3 DNA reads TGTGCCACCTCGTCAAGGGCTAGCGGGAGTCAAAGCTCCTACGAGCAGTACTTC.

This clone was recorded once. CDR3 region: CASSLQIKQNSPLHF. In nucleotides, the CDR3 is TGTGCCAGCAGCTTGCAGATTAAACAGAATTCACCCCTCCACTTT. V is TRBV5-5 and J is TRBJ1-6, with unresolved D. Germline V gene sequence: CDR1 SGHKS, CDR2 YYEKEE (reference sequence). With 1 base removed from V and 7 bases from J, the gap between germline ends came to 12 bases. The CDR3 spans 15 residues. Drawing the rest from reference TRBV5-5 and TRBJ1-6, the complete variable domain is DAGVTQSPTHLIKTRGQQVTLRCSPISGHKSVSWYQQVLGQGPQFIFQYYEKEERGRGNFPDRFSARQFPNYSSELNVNALLLGDSALYLCASSLQIKQNSPLHFGNGTRLTVT.

The chain uses TRBV5-1 and TRBJ2-2; D unresolved. The CDR3 contains 15 residues. V was trimmed by 0 bases and J by 1 base, leaving 7 bases between them. CDR1 SGHRS and CDR2 YFSETQ come from the germline V gene. The CDR3 nucleotides read TGCGCCAGCAGCTTGGTGGAGAAGAACACCGGGGAGCTGTTTTTT. Residues: CASSLVEKNTGELFF.

The rearrangement joins TRBV14 to TRBJ2-2, with unresolved D. The CDR3 has 16 residues. V lost 4 bases and J lost 0, with 12 bases in between. Germline V gene sequence: CDR1 SGHDN, CDR2 FVKESK. The CDR3 DNA reads as TGTGCCAGCAGCCCTTTTGGTACTGCGAACACCGGGGAGCTGTTTTTT. Its protein is CASSPFGTANTGELFF.

The J gene is TRBJ1-5, the V gene TRBV7-9, with D hard to call. The CDR3 has 15 residues. V lost 5 bases to trimming and J lost 3 bases, with 14 bases between them. The V gene's germline CDR1 is SEHNR and CDR2 FQNEAQ (reference sequence). DNA for the CDR3: TGTGCCAGCAGCCAGACCGGGGTTAACAATCAGCCCCAGCATTTT. Translating gives CASSQTGVNNQPQHF.

This clone was picked up many times. The gene calls are TRBV5-4 and TRBJ2-1; maybe TRBD2 (5 bases). V lost 0 bases, J lost 5 bases, and 12 bases lay in between. CDR1 and CDR2 from the germline V gene are SGHNT and YYREEE (reference sequence). The CDR3 spans 15 residues. As DNA, the CDR3 is TGTGCCAGCAGCTTGGGGACTTCGCCAAACAATGAGCAGTTCTTC. It is translated as CASSLGTSPNNEQFF.

V usage is TRBV19 and J usage is TRBJ1-1; 8 bases align to TRBD1. Germline trimming cut 5 bases from V and 5 bases from J; bases unmatched to any gene: 10. Germline CDR1 reads LNHDA; CDR2 reads SQIVND (reference sequence). The CDR3 is made up of 15 amino acids. CDR3: CASSGPTGGLTEAFF. CDR3 DNA sequence: TGTGCCAGTAGTGGCCCCACAGGGGGGCTTACTGAAGCTTTCTTT.

This clone came up once. The gene calls are TRBV2 and TRBJ2-3; D may be TRBD1 (6 bases). Germline-derived CDR1 and CDR2 are SNHLY and FYNNEI. The CDR3 spans 14 residues. V gave up 4 bases and J gave up 1 base, with 9 bases separating them. CDR3 sequence (DNA): TGTGCCAGCAGTGGTTACAGGGGCACAGATACGCAGTATTTT. Protein: CASSGYRGTDTQYF.

This clone was observed once. The V and J genes are TRBV6-4 and TRBJ2-1; TRBD1 aligns across 10 bases. Germline V gives CDR1 MRHNA, CDR2 SNTAGT. V trimming: 2 bases; J trimming: 8 bases; junction bases outside the gene matches: 12. The CDR3 extends over 17 amino acids. CDR3 region: CASSDTWTGGISHEQFF. DNA for the CDR3: TGTGCCAGCAGTGACACTTGGACAGGGGGTATTAGTCATGAGCAGTTCTTC.

J is TRBJ1-1 and V is TRBV5-5; 9 nucleotides align to TRBD1. Germline V gives CDR1 SGHKS, CDR2 YYEKEE (reference sequence). Trimming took 4 bases from V and 7 from J; bases not matched to a gene: 2. This CDR3 contains 12 residues. The CDR3 nucleotides read TGTGCCAGCAGCGGGGGACAGGGTGAAGCTTTCTTT. This encodes CASSGGQGEAFF.

The chain joins TRBV5-6 to TRBJ2-3; D may be TRBD2 (6 bases). The CDR3 is 16 amino acids. Germline-derived CDR1 and CDR2 are SGHDT and YYEEEE. The germline V and J ends were trimmed by 5 bases and 3 bases, with 19 bases remaining between them. The CDR3 DNA is TGTGCCAGCAGTTACCCGGGACTCACACGAACAGATACGCAGTATTTT. It codes for CASSYPGLTRTDTQYF.

The V call is TRBV29-1, the J call TRBJ2-1, with D maybe TRBD1 (6 bases). Germline CDR1 is SQVTM and CDR2 is ANQGSEA. CDR3 length: 12 residues. V was shortened by 4 bases and J by 8 bases, with 12 bases between the two germline ends. The CDR3 DNA is TGCAGCGTTGCTCAGGGGAACGATGAGCAGTTCTTC. This sequence encodes CSVAQGNDEQFF.

The genes are TRBV7-3 and TRBJ1-1, with a weak D call TRBD1 (5 bases). Looked up from germline, CDR1 is SGHTA and CDR2 is FQGTGA. The CDR3 loop spans 15 amino acids. Between the trimmed V and J ends, which lost 3 bases and 1 base, there was a span of 12 bases. The CDR3 here is CASSLDDRPNTEAFF. The CDR3 DNA is TGTGCCAGCAGCTTGGATGACAGACCGAACACTGAAGCTTTCTTT.

The rearrangement uses TRBV7-9 and TRBJ1-6; perhaps TRBD1 as D (5 bases). The V and J ends lost 2 bases and 10 bases respectively, with 9 bases between them. This CDR3 region has 13 residues. Germline loops: CDR1 SEHNR, CDR2 FQNEAQ (reference sequence). The CDR3 is CASSLQGGSPLHF. The CDR3 region has the DNA TGTGCCAGCAGCTTACAGGGCGGATCACCCCTCCACTTT.

This chain connects TRBV5-1 to TRBJ2-7; D is perhaps TRBD1 (5 bases). The V end lost 4 bases, the J end lost 1 base, and 12 bases lay between the germline ends. This CDR3 spans 14 amino acids. The V gene's germline CDR1 is SGHRS and CDR2 YFSETQ. CDR3 DNA sequence: TGCGCCAGCAGCAGGGATCAGGGATCCTACGAGCAGTACTTC. It specifies CASSRDQGSYEQYF.